This TCR beta chain appears in the sequencing data of a study of cytomegalovirus exposure and HLA in healthy donors. Study at large: Earlier results showed approximately 110 million unique TCR beta sequences derived from approximately 170 million T cells.

This CDR3 comprises 13 residues. V was pared by 4 bases and J by 7 bases, with 4 bases of the junction left unmatched. Germline loops: CDR1 SGHDN, CDR2 FVKESK. Researchers ran the PCR with 60 Vbeta and 13 Jbeta primers. Libraries were prepared by immunoSEQ multiplex PCR; TCRdb keeps only in-frame clonotypes and omits some of them. The sample consists of more than 150,000 clones, 70% to 85% of them appearing once. The chain couples TRBV14 to TRBJ1-2, with TRBD1 identical over 9 bases. Sequencing input: PBMCs. This receptor was identified in a girl aged 2 to 10 in good health and CMV-seropositive. CDR3 DNA sequence: TGTGCCAGCAGCCCGGACAGGGGTGGTGGCTACACCTTC. As protein: CASSPDRGGGYTF.